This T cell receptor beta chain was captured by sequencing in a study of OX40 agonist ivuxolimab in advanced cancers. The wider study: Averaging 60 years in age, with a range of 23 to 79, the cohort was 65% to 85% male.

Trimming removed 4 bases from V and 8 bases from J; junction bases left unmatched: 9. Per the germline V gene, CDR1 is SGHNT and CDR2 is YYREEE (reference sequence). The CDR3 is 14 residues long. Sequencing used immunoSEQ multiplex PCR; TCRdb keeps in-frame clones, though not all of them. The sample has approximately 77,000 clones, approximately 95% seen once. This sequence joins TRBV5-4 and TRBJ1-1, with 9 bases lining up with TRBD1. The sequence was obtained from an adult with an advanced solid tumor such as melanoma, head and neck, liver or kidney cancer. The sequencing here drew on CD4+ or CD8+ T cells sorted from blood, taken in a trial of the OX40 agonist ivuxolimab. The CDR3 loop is CASSRTGTGREAFF. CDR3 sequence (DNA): TGTGCCAGCAGCCGAACGGGGACAGGGAGGGAAGCTTTCTTT.